These 11 T cell receptor beta chains came from one sample sequenced in a study of CXCR4 blockade with PD-1 therapy in pancreatic cancer. Data came from immunoSEQ multiplex PCR; TCRdb stores just in-frame clones and leaves some out. The sample carries approximately 3,500 clones, 50% recorded once. The sequenced sample consisted of tumor tissue. These receptors were taken from a human donor with pancreatic ductal adenocarcinoma.

V is TRBV25-1 and J is TRBJ1-1, with D possibly matching TRBD1 (6 bases). CDR3 length equals 13 residues. V gave up 6 bases and J gave up 4 bases, with 12 bases separating them. Germline assignment: CDR1 MGHDK and CDR2 SYGVNS. The CDR3: CASRPQGGTEAFF. DNA of the CDR3: TGTGCCAGCAGACCACAGGGTGGCACTGAAGCTTTCTTT.

The J gene is TRBJ2-1, the V gene TRBV29-1; TRBD2 aligns across 7 bases. CDR1 is SQVTM, CDR2 ANQGSEA, per germline. The CDR3 is 15 amino acids. J lost 3 bases, V lost 3 bases, and 8 bases had no gene match. This chain's CDR3 is CSVDDAGAFYNEQFF. The CDR3 coding sequence is TGCAGCGTTGACGACGCGGGAGCGTTCTACAATGAGCAGTTCTTC.

V usage is TRBV18 and J usage is TRBJ1-3; D ambiguous. The CDR3 extends over 15 amino acids. V lost 6 bases, J lost 0 bases, and 12 bases lay in between. Per germline, CDR1 KGHSH and CDR2 LQKENI. CDR3 coding DNA: TGTGCCAGCTCCGAGGGCCCCGGCTCTGGAAACACCATATATTTT. Protein sequence: CASSEGPGSGNTIYF.

This clone qualifies as medium-sized. One end of the junction varies from germline; a read error may be responsible. As DNA, the CDR3 is TGTGCCAGCAGTGACTCTCCATCTAGCACAGATACGCAGTATTTT. Its translation is CASSDSPSSTDTQYF. This chain links TRBV6-8 with TRBJ2-3; D not resolved. There are 15 residues in the CDR3. Germline values: CDR1 MNHGY, CDR2 SAAAGT.

V usage is TRBV6-8 and J usage is TRBJ2-3; 11 bases agree with TRBD2. The CDR3 has 16 residues. V dropped 8 bases and J dropped 5; count of bases not matched to a gene: 12. Per the germline V gene, CDR1 is MNHGY and CDR2 is SAAAGT. The chain's CDR3 is CASGRLLAGEVDTQYF. CDR3 bases: TGTGCCAGCGGCCGTTTACTAGCGGGAGAAGTAGATACGCAGTATTTT.

J is TRBJ1-2 and V is TRBV6-4; the D is unclear. The V end lost 4 bases, the J end lost 8 bases, and 8 bases lay between the germline ends. CDR1 is MRHNA, CDR2 SNTAGT, per germline. The CDR3 spans 11 residues. The CDR3 coding sequence is TGTGCCAGCAGTGGCAGCGAAGGCTACACCTTC. This encodes CASSGSEGYTF.

This clone has a handful of counts. The V and J genes are TRBV6-8 and TRBJ1-5, with TRBD1 matching 7 bases. V was pared by 7 bases and J by 6 bases, with 15 bases of the junction left unmatched. The CDR3 spans 16 residues. Germline CDR1 is MNHGY and CDR2 is SAAAGT. CDR3 region: CASTSQAAQGGQPQHF. The CDR3 coding sequence is TGTGCCAGCACGTCCCAGGCAGCCCAGGGGGGTCAGCCCCAGCATTTT.

The chain is built from TRBV18 and TRBJ1-2; 8 bases are shared with TRBD1. CDR3 length: 15 amino acids. CDR1 KGHSH and CDR2 LQKENI come from the germline V gene. V trimming: 2 bases; J trimming: 4 bases; junction bases outside the gene matches: 6. Here the CDR3 reads CASSPSGQVFYGYTF. CDR3 DNA: TGTGCCAGCTCACCATCGGGACAGGTTTTCTATGGCTACACCTTC.

The rearrangement links TRBV19 to TRBJ2-7; tentatively, D is TRBD1 or TRBD2 (5 bases each). Germline values: CDR1 LNHDA, CDR2 SQIVND (reference sequence). CDR3 length: 17 residues. Trimming left V 7 bases short and J 3 bases short, with 25 bases between. The CDR3 is CASNMRGGRTKFYEQYF. CDR3 bases: TGTGCCAGTAATATGAGGGGCGGCAGGACAAAATTCTACGAGCAGTACTTC.

This clone was picked up one time. The chain employs TRBV19 and TRBJ2-1, with D unresolved. The CDR3 contains 12 residues. Germline-derived CDR1 and CDR2 are LNHDA and SQIVND (reference sequence). V was clipped by 6 bases and J by 9 bases, with 12 bases between them. This chain's CDR3 is CASSPFIGEQFF. For the CDR3, the DNA is TGTGCCAGTAGCCCATTCATCGGTGAGCAGTTCTTC.

The chain joins TRBV28 to TRBJ2-7; 10 nucleotides agree with TRBD2. CDR1 MDHEN and CDR2 SYDVKM come from the germline V gene. The CDR3 is 14 residues long. The J segment lost 7 bases and the V segment lost 5 bases, leaving 8 bases of the junction unmatched. The CDR3: CASSPAGGPGEQYF. The CDR3 nucleotides are TGTGCCAGCAGTCCAGCGGGAGGGCCGGGAGAGCAGTACTTC.